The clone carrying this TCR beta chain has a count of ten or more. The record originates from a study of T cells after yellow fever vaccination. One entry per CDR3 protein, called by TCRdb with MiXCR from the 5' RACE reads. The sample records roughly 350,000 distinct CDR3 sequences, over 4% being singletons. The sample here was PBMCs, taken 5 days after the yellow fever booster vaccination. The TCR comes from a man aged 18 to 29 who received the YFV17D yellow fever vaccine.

CDR3 nucleotides: TGTGCCAGCAGTTTAGCGCTTGAAAATCAGCCCCAGCATTTT. It yields the protein CASSLALENQPQHF. J is TRBJ1-5 and V is TRBV12-3 or TRBV12-4; D uncertain. This CDR3 has 14 amino acids. V dropped 0 bases and J dropped 4 bases, with 7 bases sitting between them.